This TCR beta chain originates from a study of tumor and adjacent non-tumor tissue in lung cancer (dated by TCRdb to 2016 to 2018). As for the study more broadly: The cohort included roughly 11 adenocarcinoma, a couple of squamous cell carcinoma and 1 small cell lung cancer patients. Ages among the approximately 15 patients ranged from about 31 to 76 years, there were around ten men and 5 women, and disease was at TNM stage I to III. A total of some 130 million productive TCRbeta reads were generated by sequencing, corresponding to an average of approximately 4.3 million reads per sample. Bulk TCRbeta repertoires were compared between lung tumor tissue and matched distant non-tumor lung tissue obtained from 15 lung cancer patients. For each patient, one tumor sample and one normal lung sample were taken, giving roughly 30 paired specimens that underwent TCRbeta CDR3 sequencing. Broad study findings and their caveats: In normal lung, the top 100 clones accounted for a significantly larger cumulative share of the repertoire than in tumor tissue. The cohort had only about 15 patients, and the authors noted that larger samples and more detailed clinical data are needed. The sequencing platform is not named in the methods, and unique molecular identifiers are not mentioned. Significantly higher TCR diversity (inverse Simpson) was observed in tumor tissue than in normal lung tissue (approximately 440 vs 150, P = 0.0075, Mann-Whitney U test). Because peripheral blood was not sequenced, blood TCRbeta repertoires in the lung cancer patients of the study were not examined. TCR diversity was significantly higher in younger patients, and greater tumor TCR diversity was associated with shorter overall survival and shorter disease-free survival.

RNA was isolated from bulk, unsorted tissue, and RNA quality was assessed with a NanoDrop ND-1000 and an Agilent 2100. Newly diagnosed lung cancer patients without prior chemotherapy who had been admitted for thoracic surgery in China between August and November 2014 were enrolled as donors. The study excluded patients who had received radiotherapy or chemotherapy before or who had another cancer at the same time. Surgical tissue pieces of roughly 1-2.2 cm3 were preserved in RNAlater solution and were kept at -80 degrees C until use. As regards this clonotype: Its recognized antigen is unknown. The junction differs from germline at one of its ends, possibly a read error.

Measured from the cysteine to the phenylalanine, the CDR3 is 16 residues long. This entry keeps only the CDR3 DNA: 48 bases, framed from base 1. Per the germline V gene (reference sequence), SGHAT is the CDR1 and FQDESV is the CDR2. To prepare the library, multiplex PCR was applied. Sequencing relied on an Illumina HiSeq 2500. TCRbeta libraries were built by three rounds of nested PCR using primers (Table S4), following protocols modified from ARM-PCR. PCR products of 200-500 bp were gel-excised and purified with the QIAquick gel extraction kit before sequencing. Regarding the original processing steps: Trimmomatic was used to clean the reads, FLASH merged the cleaned reads into complete CDR3 sequences, and MiTCR assigned the sequences to V(D)J germline segments. VDJtools was used to compute clonal diversity as the inverse Simpson's index. In-frame sequences without a premature stop codon were defined as productive reads. TCRdb applied fastp at Q25 and MiXCR to the public reads, then kept only in-frame beta chains. When rows share a CDR3 protein, they turn into one entry using the most common DNA and genes. The V and J calls reflect TCRdb's pipeline rather than the authors' work. This sample is represented by about 90,000 distinct CDR3 sequences; more than 60% of them were singletons. The ten largest clones capture around 16% of the sample.

This chain joins TRBV11-1 to TRBJ2-7; the D gene cannot be named for sure. The receptor was isolated from a man aged 65 to 79 with non-small cell lung cancer. Sequenced: lung tumor tissue. The CDR3 reads CDSCPGRTRSSYNQYF. In nucleotide form, the sequence is TGTGACAGCTGCCCAGGTCGAACCAGGAGCTCCTACAATCAGTACTTC.